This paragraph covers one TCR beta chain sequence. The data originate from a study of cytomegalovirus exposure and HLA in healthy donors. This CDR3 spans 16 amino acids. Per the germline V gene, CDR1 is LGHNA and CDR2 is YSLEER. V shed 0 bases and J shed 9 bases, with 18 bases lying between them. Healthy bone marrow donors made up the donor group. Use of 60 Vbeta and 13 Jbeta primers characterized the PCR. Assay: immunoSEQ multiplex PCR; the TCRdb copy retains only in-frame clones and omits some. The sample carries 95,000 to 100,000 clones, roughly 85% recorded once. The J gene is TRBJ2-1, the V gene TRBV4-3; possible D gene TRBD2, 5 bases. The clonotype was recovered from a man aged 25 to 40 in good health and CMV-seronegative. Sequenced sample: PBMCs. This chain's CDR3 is CASSQDLAARMGEQFF. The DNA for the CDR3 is TGCGCCAGCAGCCAAGACCTAGCTGCGAGGATGGGTGAGCAGTTCTTC.